This T cell receptor (beta chain) is drawn from a study of beta chain features in type 1 diabetes. V dropped 7 bases and J dropped 0 bases, with 10 bases sitting between them. From germline, CDR1 is MGHDK and CDR2 SYGVNS. The CDR3 has 13 residues. Note on this clone: The target antigen is unknown.

Whole-study findings and limits: In cDNA sequencing, cells with high TCR expression could be over-represented.

Cell sorting via CD45RO/CCR7/CD25/CD127/CD95/CD27 was performed to obtain CD4+ naive, central memory, regulatory and stem cell-like memory cells. The entirety of the isolated RNA underwent reverse transcription, so expressed TCRB transcripts were sequenced. TCRdb keeps only in-frame clones here, not all; method: immunoSEQ multiplex PCR. The sample has 220,000 or so clones, under 70% seen once. This rearrangement joins TRBV25-1 to TRBJ2-7; no reliable D call. The specimen was naive CD4+ T cells from blood. This clonotype was sampled from a man aged 25 to 40 in good health. In DNA, the CDR3 is TGTGCCAGCACAGTTGCCGGCTCCTACGAGCAGTACTTC. Translated, it gives CASTVAGSYEQYF.